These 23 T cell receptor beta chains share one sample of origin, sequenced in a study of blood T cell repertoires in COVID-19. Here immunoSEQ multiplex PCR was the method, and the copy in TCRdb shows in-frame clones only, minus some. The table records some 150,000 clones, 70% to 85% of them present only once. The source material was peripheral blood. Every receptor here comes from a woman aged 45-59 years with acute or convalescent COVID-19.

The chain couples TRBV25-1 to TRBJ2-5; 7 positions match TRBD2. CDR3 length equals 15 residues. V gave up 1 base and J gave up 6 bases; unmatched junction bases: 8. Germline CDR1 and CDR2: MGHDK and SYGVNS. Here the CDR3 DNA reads TGTGCCAGCAGTGAATTTGGGGGGGGGATTAAGACCCAGTACTTC. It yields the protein CASSEFGGGIKTQYF. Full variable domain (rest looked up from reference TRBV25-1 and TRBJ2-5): EADIYQTPRYLVIGTGKKITLECSQTMGHDKMYWYQQDPGMELHLIHYSYGVNSTEKGDLSSESTVSRIRTEHFPLTLESARPSHTSQYLCASSEFGGGIKTQYFGPGTRLLVL.

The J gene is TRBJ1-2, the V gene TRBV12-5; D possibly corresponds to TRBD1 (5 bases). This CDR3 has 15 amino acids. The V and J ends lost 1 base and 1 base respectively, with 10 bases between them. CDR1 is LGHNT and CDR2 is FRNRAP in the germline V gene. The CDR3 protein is CASGLGQHLNYGYTF. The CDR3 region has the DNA TGTGCTAGTGGTTTGGGACAGCACCTTAACTATGGCTACACCTTC.

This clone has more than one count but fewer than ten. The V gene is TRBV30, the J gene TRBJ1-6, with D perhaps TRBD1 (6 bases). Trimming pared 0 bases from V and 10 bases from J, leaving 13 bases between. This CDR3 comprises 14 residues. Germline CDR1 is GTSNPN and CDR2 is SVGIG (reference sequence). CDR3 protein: CAWSVEGGGSPLHF. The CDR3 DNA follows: TGTGCCTGGAGTGTGGAAGGGGGGGGATCACCCCTCCACTTT.

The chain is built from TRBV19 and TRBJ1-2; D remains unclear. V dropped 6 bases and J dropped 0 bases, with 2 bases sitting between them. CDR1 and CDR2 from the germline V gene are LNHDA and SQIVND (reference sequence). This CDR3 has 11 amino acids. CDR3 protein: CASSANYGYTF. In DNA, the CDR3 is TGTGCCAGTAGCGCTAACTATGGCTACACCTTC.

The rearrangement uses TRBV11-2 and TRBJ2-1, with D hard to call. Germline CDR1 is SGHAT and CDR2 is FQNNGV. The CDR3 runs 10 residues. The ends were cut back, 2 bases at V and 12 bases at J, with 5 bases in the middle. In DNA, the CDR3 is TGTGCCAGCAGCTTAACGGGGCAGTTCTTC. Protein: CASSLTGQFF.

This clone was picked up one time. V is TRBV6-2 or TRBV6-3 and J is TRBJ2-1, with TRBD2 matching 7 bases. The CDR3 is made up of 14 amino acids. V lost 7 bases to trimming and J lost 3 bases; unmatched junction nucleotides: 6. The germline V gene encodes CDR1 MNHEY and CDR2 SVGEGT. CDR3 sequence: CASTPPGGYNEQFF. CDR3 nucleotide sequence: TGTGCCAGCACCCCTCCGGGGGGCTACAATGAGCAGTTCTTC.

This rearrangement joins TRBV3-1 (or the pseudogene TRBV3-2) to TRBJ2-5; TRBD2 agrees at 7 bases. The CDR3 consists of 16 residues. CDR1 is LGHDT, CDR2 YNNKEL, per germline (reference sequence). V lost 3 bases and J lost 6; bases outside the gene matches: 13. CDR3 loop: CASSHRSAGTLKTQYF. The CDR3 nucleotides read TGTGCCAGCAGCCACCGCTCAGCGGGGACCTTGAAGACCCAGTACTTC.

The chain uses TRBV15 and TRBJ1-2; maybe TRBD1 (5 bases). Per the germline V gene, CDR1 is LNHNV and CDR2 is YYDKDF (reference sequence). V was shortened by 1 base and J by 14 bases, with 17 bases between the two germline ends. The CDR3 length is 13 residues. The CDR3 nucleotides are TGTGCCACCAGCAGAGGGCCTGGGGGGGTAGGGACCTTC. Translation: CATSRGPGGVGTF.

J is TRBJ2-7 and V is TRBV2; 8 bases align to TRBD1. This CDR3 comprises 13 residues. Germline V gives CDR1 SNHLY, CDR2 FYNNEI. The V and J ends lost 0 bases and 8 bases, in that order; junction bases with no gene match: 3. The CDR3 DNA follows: TGTGCCAGCAGTGAAGCGTGGACAGGGCAGCAGTACTTC. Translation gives CASSEAWTGQQYF.

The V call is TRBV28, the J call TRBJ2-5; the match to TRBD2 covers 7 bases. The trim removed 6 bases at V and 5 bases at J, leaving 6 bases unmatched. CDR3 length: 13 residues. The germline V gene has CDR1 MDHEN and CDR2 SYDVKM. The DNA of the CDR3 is TGTGCCAGCAGGGGGGGGGTCCGGGAGACCCAGTACTTC. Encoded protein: CASRGGVRETQYF.

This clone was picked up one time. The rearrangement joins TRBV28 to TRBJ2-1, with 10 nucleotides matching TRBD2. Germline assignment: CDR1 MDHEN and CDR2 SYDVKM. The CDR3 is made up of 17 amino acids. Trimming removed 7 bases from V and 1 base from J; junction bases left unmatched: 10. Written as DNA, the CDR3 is TGTGCCAGCAAAAACGTAGGACTAGCGGATTCCTACAATGAGCAGTTCTTC. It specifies CASKNVGLADSYNEQFF.

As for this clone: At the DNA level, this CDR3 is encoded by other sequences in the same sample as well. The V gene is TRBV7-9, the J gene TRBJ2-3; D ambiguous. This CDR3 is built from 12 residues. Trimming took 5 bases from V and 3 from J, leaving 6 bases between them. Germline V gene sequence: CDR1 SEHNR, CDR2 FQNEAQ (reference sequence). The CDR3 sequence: CASSPSTDTQYF. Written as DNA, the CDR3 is TGTGCCAGCAGCCCCAGTACAGATACGCAGTATTTT.

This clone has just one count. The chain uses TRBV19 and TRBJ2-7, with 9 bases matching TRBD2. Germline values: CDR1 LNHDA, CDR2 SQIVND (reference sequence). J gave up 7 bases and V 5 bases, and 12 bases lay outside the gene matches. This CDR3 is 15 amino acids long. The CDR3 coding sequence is TGTGCCAGTAGTCCGGCTAGCGGGGCCCGGGGTGAGCAGTACTTC. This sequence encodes CASSPASGARGEQYF.

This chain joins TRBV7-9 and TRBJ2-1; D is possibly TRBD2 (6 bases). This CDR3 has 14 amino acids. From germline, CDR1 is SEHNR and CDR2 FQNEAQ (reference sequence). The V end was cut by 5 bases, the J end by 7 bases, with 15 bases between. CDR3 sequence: CASSPGLRLNEQFF. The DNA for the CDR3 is TGTGCCAGCAGCCCAGGACTACGGTTGAATGAGCAGTTCTTC.

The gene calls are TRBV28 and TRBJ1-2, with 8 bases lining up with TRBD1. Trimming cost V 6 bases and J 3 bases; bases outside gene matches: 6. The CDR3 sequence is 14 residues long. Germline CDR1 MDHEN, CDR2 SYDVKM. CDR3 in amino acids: CASRPTGEDYGYTF. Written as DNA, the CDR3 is TGTGCCAGCAGGCCGACAGGGGAAGACTATGGCTACACCTTC.

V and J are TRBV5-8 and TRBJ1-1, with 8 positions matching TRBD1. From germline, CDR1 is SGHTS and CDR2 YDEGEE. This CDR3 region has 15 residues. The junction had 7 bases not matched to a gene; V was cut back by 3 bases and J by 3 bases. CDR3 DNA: TGTGCCAGCAGCTCGCGAGGCAGGGGGCACACTGAAGCTTTCTTT. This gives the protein CASSSRGRGHTEAFF.

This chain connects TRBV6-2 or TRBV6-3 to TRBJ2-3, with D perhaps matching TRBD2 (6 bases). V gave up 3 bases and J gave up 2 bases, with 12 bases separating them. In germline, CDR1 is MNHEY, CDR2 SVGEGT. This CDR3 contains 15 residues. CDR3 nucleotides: TGTGCCAGCAGTTATCCGACGGGAGACACAGATACGCAGTATTTT. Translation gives CASSYPTGDTDTQYF.

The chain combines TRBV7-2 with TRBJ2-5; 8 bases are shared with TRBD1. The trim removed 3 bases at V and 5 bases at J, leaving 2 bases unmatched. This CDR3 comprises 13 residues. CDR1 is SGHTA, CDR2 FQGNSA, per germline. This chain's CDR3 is CASSLRTGETQYF. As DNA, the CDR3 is TGTGCCAGCAGCTTGCGGACAGGGGAGACCCAGTACTTC.

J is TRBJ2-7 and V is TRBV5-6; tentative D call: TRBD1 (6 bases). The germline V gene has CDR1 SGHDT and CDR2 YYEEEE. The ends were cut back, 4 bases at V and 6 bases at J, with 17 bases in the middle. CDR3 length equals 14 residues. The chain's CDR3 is CASSPPGTSLEQYF. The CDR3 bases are TGTGCCAGCAGCCCACCGGGGACATCGCTCGAGCAGTACTTC.

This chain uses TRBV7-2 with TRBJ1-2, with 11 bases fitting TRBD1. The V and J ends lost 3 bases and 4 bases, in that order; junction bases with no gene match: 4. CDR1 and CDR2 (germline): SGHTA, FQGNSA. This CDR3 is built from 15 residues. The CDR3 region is CASSLMGQGVYGYTF. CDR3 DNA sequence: TGTGCCAGCAGCTTGATGGGACAGGGGGTCTATGGCTACACCTTC.

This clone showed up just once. The CDR3 DNA follows: TGTGCCAGCAGCTTAGTATTTACGGACAGGGGAGAGGAGGAAAAACTGTTTTTT. Translated, it gives CASSLVFTDRGEEEKLFF. The chain carries TRBV7-7 and TRBJ1-4; 9 nucleotides line up with TRBD1. The junction had 14 bases not matched to a gene; V was cut back by 1 base and J by 8 bases. This CDR3 region has 18 residues. From germline, CDR1 is SSHAT and CDR2 FNYEAQ (reference sequence). The whole variable domain, filled in from reference TRBV7-7 and TRBJ1-4, reads GAGVSQSPRYKVTKRGQDVTLRCDPISSHATLYWYQQALGQGPEFLTYFNYEAQPDKSGLPSDRFSAERPEGSISTLTIQRTEQRDSAMYRCASSLVFTDRGEEEKLFFGSGTQLSVL.

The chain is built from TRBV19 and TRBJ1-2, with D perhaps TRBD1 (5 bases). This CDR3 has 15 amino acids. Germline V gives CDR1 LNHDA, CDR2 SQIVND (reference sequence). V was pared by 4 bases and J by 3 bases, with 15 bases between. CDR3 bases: TGTGCCAGTAGTAGCCGGGCAATGGGGCACTATGGCTACACCTTC. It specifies CASSSRAMGHYGYTF.

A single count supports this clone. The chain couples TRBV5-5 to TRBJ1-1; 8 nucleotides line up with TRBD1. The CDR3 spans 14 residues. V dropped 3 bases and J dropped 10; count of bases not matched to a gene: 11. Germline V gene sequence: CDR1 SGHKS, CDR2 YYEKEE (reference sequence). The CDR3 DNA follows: TGTGCCAGCAGCTCTACGTGGACAGGGCCGGGAGCTTTCTTT. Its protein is CASSSTWTGPGAFF.